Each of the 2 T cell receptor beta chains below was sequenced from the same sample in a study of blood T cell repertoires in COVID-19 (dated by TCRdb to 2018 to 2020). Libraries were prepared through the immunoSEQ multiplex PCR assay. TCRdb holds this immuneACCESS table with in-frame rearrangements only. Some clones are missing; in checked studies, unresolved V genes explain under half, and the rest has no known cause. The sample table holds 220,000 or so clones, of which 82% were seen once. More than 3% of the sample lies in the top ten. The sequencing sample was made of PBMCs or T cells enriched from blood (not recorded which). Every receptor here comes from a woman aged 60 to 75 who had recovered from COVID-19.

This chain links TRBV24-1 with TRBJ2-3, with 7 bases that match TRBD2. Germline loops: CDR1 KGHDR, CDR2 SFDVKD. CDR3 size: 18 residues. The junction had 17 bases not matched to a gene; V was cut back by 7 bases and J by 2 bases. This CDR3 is CATSTGGSGIPNTDTQYF. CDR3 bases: TGTGCCACCAGCACCGGAGGCAGCGGGATTCCTAACACAGATACGCAGTATTTT.

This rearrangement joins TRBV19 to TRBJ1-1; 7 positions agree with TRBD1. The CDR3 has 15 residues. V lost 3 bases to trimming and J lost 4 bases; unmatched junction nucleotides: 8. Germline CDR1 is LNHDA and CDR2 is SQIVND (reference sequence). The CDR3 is CASSIQGGAGTEAFF. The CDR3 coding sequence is TGTGCCAGTAGTATTCAGGGGGGAGCGGGCACTGAAGCTTTCTTT.